What follows are 17 T cell receptor beta chains derived from one specimen sequenced in a study of cytomegalovirus exposure and HLA in healthy donors. 13 Jbeta primers and 60 Vbeta primers were used for the PCR. TCRdb's table, derived via immunoSEQ multiplex PCR, lists solely in-frame clones and lacks some. There are 150,000 or so clones in the sample; roughly 85% occur only once, and 0.85% to 1% lies in the top ten. Sequencing was done on a sample of PBMCs. The receptors were gathered from a woman aged 45-65 years in good health and CMV-seropositive.

The chain uses TRBV7-9 and TRBJ2-7; tentatively, D is TRBD1 (6 bases). V lost 5 bases and J lost 5, with 10 bases in between. The CDR3 consists of 12 residues. The germline CDR1 and CDR2 sequences are SEHNR and FQNEAQ (reference sequence). The CDR3 is CASSLGDNEQYF. CDR3 bases: TGTGCCAGCAGCCTGGGGGACAACGAGCAGTACTTC.

The chain uses TRBV30 and TRBJ1-5; D might be TRBD1 (5 bases). Germline loops: CDR1 GTSNPN, CDR2 SVGIG (reference sequence). V lost 0 bases and J lost 1, with 19 bases in between. The CDR3 spans 18 residues. CDR3 in DNA: TGTGCCTGGAGTGTACGTGGGGGGAATTTAGGAAGCAATCAGCCCCAGCATTTT. The encoded protein is CAWSVRGGNLGSNQPQHF.

The V and J genes are TRBV5-1 and TRBJ1-4; D is possibly TRBD1 (6 bases). Trimming removed 3 bases at V and 5 bases at J, with 14 bases between. CDR3 length: 15 residues. Germline V lookup: CDR1 SGHRS, CDR2 YFSETQ. CDR3 bases: TGCGCCAGCAGCTCTGCGACAGGAGGAAATGAAAAACTGTTTTTT. It specifies CASSSATGGNEKLFF.

This clone was seen a handful of times. The chain employs TRBV11-2 and TRBJ2-7; D remains ambiguous. Trimming removed 0 bases from V and 5 bases from J, with 2 bases in between. Germline V gene lookup returns CDR1 SGHAT and CDR2 FQNNGV. The CDR3 is made up of 11 amino acids. The CDR3 sequence: CASSLDNEQYF. As DNA, the CDR3 is TGTGCCAGCAGCTTAGATAACGAGCAGTACTTC.

The chain recombines TRBV19 with TRBJ2-5; 12 bases are shared with TRBD1. The CDR3 is 17 amino acids. Germline loops: CDR1 LNHDA, CDR2 SQIVND (reference sequence). V lost 4 bases and J lost 5; bases outside the gene matches: 11. In DNA, the CDR3 is TGTGCCAGTAGTAGAGGGACAGGGGGCTCTATCCTGGAGACCCAGTACTTC. Amino acid sequence: CASSRGTGGSILETQYF.

The V gene is TRBV7-9, the J gene TRBJ2-3; the D is unclear. Looked up from germline, CDR1 is SEHNR and CDR2 is FQNEAQ (reference sequence). The V and J ends lost 4 bases and 5 bases respectively, with 10 bases between them. This CDR3 comprises 13 residues. CDR3 residues: CASSYLGGDTQYF. The CDR3 nucleotides are TGTGCCAGCAGCTACCTCGGCGGAGATACGCAGTATTTT.

The CDR3 sequence is CASSFSGDLGDTQYF. Here the CDR3 DNA reads TGTGCCAGCAGCTTTAGCGGGGACCTGGGAGATACGCAGTATTTT. The chain carries TRBV5-4 and TRBJ2-3, with 8 bases fitting TRBD2. Losses at the gene ends were 2 bases for V and 5 bases for J; bases not matched to a gene: 7. The CDR3 length is 15 residues. CDR1 SGHNT and CDR2 YYREEE come from the germline V gene (reference sequence).

The sample holds one count of this clone. The rearrangement joins TRBV7-2 to TRBJ1-1; 10 nucleotides align to TRBD1. The CDR3 has 16 residues. V lost 3 bases and J lost 10; bases outside the gene matches: 14. The V gene's germline CDR1 is SGHTA and CDR2 FQGNSA. This CDR3 reads CASSFLPGQGLSGAFF. The CDR3 DNA sequence: TGTGCCAGCAGCTTTCTTCCGGGACAGGGGCTTTCGGGAGCTTTCTTT.

In DNA, the CDR3 is TGTGCCAGCAGCTTGATTGGACAGGGCGGATCGGAACTGTTTTTT. Amino acids: CASSLIGQGGSELFF. The chain employs TRBV7-2 and TRBJ1-4; 8 bases line up with TRBD1. Germline CDR1 and CDR2: SGHTA and FQGNSA. This CDR3 comprises 15 residues. The trim removed 3 bases at V and 12 bases at J, leaving 12 bases unmatched.

This clone was seen a few times. This sequence joins TRBV5-6 and TRBJ1-2; D remains unclear. The CDR3 covers 13 residues. V gave up 0 bases and J gave up 8 bases, with 11 bases separating them. The germline V gene encodes CDR1 SGHDT and CDR2 YYEEEE. The DNA for the CDR3 is TGTGCCAGCAGCTTGGCCATGGGGAGAGGCTACACCTTC. Residues: CASSLAMGRGYTF.

This clone was recorded only once. This chain joins TRBV19 and TRBJ2-1; a weak D match, TRBD1 (6 bases). Per the germline V gene, CDR1 is LNHDA and CDR2 is SQIVND (reference sequence). The CDR3 has 15 amino acids. The germline V and J ends were trimmed by 7 bases and 6 bases, with 19 bases remaining between them. The CDR3 loop reads CASNTPRRGGNEQFF. CDR3 nucleotides: TGTGCCAGTAATACCCCACGCAGGGGTGGCAATGAGCAGTTCTTC.

This clone was found a few times. Other DNA sequences in this sample translate to the same CDR3. J is TRBJ1-1 and V is TRBV29-1; D ambiguous. In germline, CDR1 is SQVTM, CDR2 ANQGSEA. The CDR3 is 13 amino acids. Trimming removed 3 bases at V and 1 base at J, with 9 bases between. The CDR3 here is CSVEVQPNTEAFF. The CDR3 DNA reads TGCAGCGTTGAGGTACAGCCGAACACTGAAGCTTTCTTT. The full variable domain, in which reference TRBV29-1 and TRBJ1-1 provide the parts outside the CDR3, is SAVISQKPSRDICQRGTSLTIQCQVDSQVTMMFWYRQQPGQSLTLIATANQGSEATYESGFVIDKFPISRPNLTFSTLTVSNMSPEDSSIYLCSVEVQPNTEAFFGQGTRLTVV.

The J gene is TRBJ2-7, the V gene TRBV6-6; 11 nucleotides align to TRBD1. Germline V gene data show CDR1 as MNHNY and CDR2 as SVGAGI (reference sequence). V was clipped by 7 bases and J by 6 bases; unmatched bases: 5. This CDR3 contains 13 residues. The CDR3 loop is CASNGQGASEQYF. CDR3 sequence (DNA): TGTGCCAGCAACGGACAGGGGGCCAGCGAGCAGTACTTC.

The J gene is TRBJ1-4, the V gene TRBV19; 8 nucleotides match TRBD1. Trimming cost V 10 bases and J 4 bases; bases outside gene matches: 8. The germline V gene encodes CDR1 LNHDA and CDR2 SQIVND (reference sequence). The CDR3 length is 14 residues. The DNA for the CDR3 is TGTGCCACTCACGACAGGGGAGGTAATGAAAAACTGTTTTTT. This encodes CATHDRGGNEKLFF. The complete variable domain, with remaining parts taken from reference TRBV19 and TRBJ1-4, reads DGGITQSPKYLFRKEGQNVTLSCEQNLNHDAMYWYRQDPGQGLRLIYYSQIVNDFQKGDIAEGYSVSREKKESFPLTVTSAQKNPTAFYLCATHDRGGNEKLFFGSGTQLSVL.

Many counts were recorded for this clone. The V call is TRBV6-1, the J call TRBJ1-1; D gene ambiguous. Trimming cost V 0 bases and J 5 bases, with 10 bases left between them. The V gene's germline CDR1 is MNHNS and CDR2 SASEGT. The CDR3 spans 14 residues. The DNA of the CDR3 is TGTGCCAGCAGTGAAGCGAGGGTACGGACTGAAGCTTTCTTT. It specifies CASSEARVRTEAFF.

Here the CDR3 reads CASDPGLSGTEAFF. In nucleotides, the CDR3 is TGTGCCAGCGACCCCGGGCTTTCAGGGACTGAAGCTTTCTTT. The chain joins TRBV7-2 to TRBJ1-1; D might be TRBD1 (5 bases). The CDR3 sequence is 14 residues long. The V gene lost 8 bases and the J gene lost 5 bases, with 18 bases spanning the gap. In germline, CDR1 is SGHTA, CDR2 FQGNSA.

The chain is built from TRBV4-1 and TRBJ1-2; D is unclear. From germline, CDR1 is MGHRA and CDR2 YSYEKL. The CDR3 consists of 13 residues. Trimming removed 1 base from V and 7 bases from J, with 10 bases in between. The CDR3 DNA follows: TGCGCCAGCAGCCAAGGGAGTTTACGTGGCTACACCTTC. Translated, it gives CASSQGSLRGYTF.